Presented here are 9 T cell receptor beta chains from one specimen sequenced in a study of T cells in localized non-small cell lung cancer. Clones were read by immunoSEQ multiplex PCR, and TCRdb kept only the in-frame ones, dropping some. Counted here are some 90,000 clones, roughly 86% occurring once; the ten biggest clones make up over 12%. The material sequenced was peripheral blood, taken before any cancer treatment. The receptors derive from a man aged 35 to 70 with stage I squamous cell lung carcinoma.

The chain joins TRBV7-2 to TRBJ2-7; D unclear. The CDR3 contains 16 residues. Trimming stripped 5 bases from V and 0 bases from J, with 17 bases between. Germline V gene lookup returns CDR1 SGHTA and CDR2 FQGNSA. This chain's CDR3 is CASSPSGPGLSYEQYF. CDR3 coding DNA: TGTGCCAGCAGCCCCAGTGGACCAGGCCTCTCCTACGAGCAGTACTTC.

Only a few counts were recorded for this clone. This chain links TRBV10-1 with TRBJ1-6; perhaps TRBD1 as D (5 bases). CDR3 length: 13 amino acids. Germline V gene sequence: CDR1 WNHNN, CDR2 SYGVQD (reference sequence). V gave up 6 bases and J gave up 7 bases, with 10 bases separating them. This CDR3 is CASSRSGNSPLHF. CDR3 in DNA: TGCGCCAGCAGCCGGTCAGGGAATTCACCCCTCCACTTT.

This clone appeared a few times. CDR3 sequence (DNA): TGTGCCAGCAGCCCGTCGGGGGTGGGCCAAGAGACCCAGTACTTC. Translation gives CASSPSGVGQETQYF. The rearrangement joins TRBV6-1 to TRBJ2-5; D is possibly TRBD2 (6 bases). Germline loops: CDR1 MNHNS, CDR2 SASEGT. The V and J ends lost 6 bases and 1 base respectively, with 15 bases between them. The CDR3 extends over 15 amino acids.

The chain is built from TRBV7-9 and TRBJ1-2, with 12 bases fitting TRBD1. Germline CDR1 is SEHNR and CDR2 is FQNEAQ (reference sequence). This CDR3 is built from 15 residues. Trimming took 6 bases from V and 2 from J; bases not matched to a gene: 4. The CDR3 DNA follows: TGTGCCAGCAGGCCGGGACAGGGGGCGAACTATGGCTACACCTTC. Translated, it gives CASRPGQGANYGYTF.

This chain joins TRBV2 and TRBJ1-3; 8 positions match TRBD1. V lost 5 bases, J lost 3 bases, and 9 bases stayed unmatched. Germline V gene sequence: CDR1 SNHLY, CDR2 FYNNEI. The CDR3 is 16 amino acids. The DNA for the CDR3 is TGTGCCAGCAGTTATCGCCAGGGGGCAGGTGGAAACACCATATATTTT. It translates to CASSYRQGAGGNTIYF.

The table lists this clone with a few counts. The chain uses TRBV5-1 and TRBJ1-5, with D maybe TRBD1 (6 bases). Trimming removed 4 bases at V and 1 base at J, with 9 bases between. The CDR3 covers 14 residues. CDR1 is SGHRS, CDR2 YFSETQ, per germline. CDR3 protein: CASSPDSSNQPQHF. The CDR3 coding sequence is TGCGCCAGCAGCCCGGACAGCAGCAATCAGCCCCAGCATTTT.

J is TRBJ1-3 and V is TRBV19; tentatively, D is TRBD1 (5 bases). In germline, CDR1 is LNHDA, CDR2 SQIVND (reference sequence). The CDR3 is 16 residues long. Trimming pared 5 bases from V and 3 bases from J, leaving 17 bases between. The CDR3 coding sequence is TGTGCCAGTAGTCCCGAGCGGGGGGGACTTGGAAACACCATATATTTT. The encoded protein is CASSPERGGLGNTIYF.

The chain links TRBV15 to TRBJ1-3; D gene unclear. The CDR3 is 17 residues long. Germline assignment: CDR1 LNHNV and CDR2 YYDKDF (reference sequence). Trimming removed 1 base at V and 2 bases at J, with 15 bases between. CDR3 DNA: TGTGCCACCAGCAGAGCCTTGGGGAGTCCTCCTGGAAACACCATATATTTT. This encodes CATSRALGSPPGNTIYF.

This sequence joins TRBV19 and TRBJ1-6; the D gene is possibly TRBD1 (5 bases). Trimming left V 6 bases short and J 9 bases short, with 9 bases between. Germline V gene lookup returns CDR1 LNHDA and CDR2 SQIVND (reference sequence). This CDR3 contains 12 residues. The DNA of the CDR3 is TGTGCCAGTAGGGGGAGGGGTTCACCCCTCCACTTT. This sequence encodes CASRGRGSPLHF.